This T cell receptor (beta chain) was captured by sequencing in a study of regulatory T cells in long-lasting Graves disease. This CDR3 spans 14 amino acids. Trimming took 7 bases from V and 0 from J, leaving 14 bases between them. Germline V gene sequence: CDR1 DFQATT, CDR2 SNEGSKA (reference sequence). Through Arm-PCR of CDR3 regions and iRepertoire HTBI primers, TCR beta libraries were built. TCRdb processed the multiplex PCR reads anew with MiXCR; each CDR3 protein has one entry. The sample carries about 470,000 distinct CDR3 sequences, less than 25% recorded once. Regarding time point: persistent/refractory GD, antithyroid drugs over 5 years with positive TRAb. From RNA extracted from PBMCs, the TCR library was made.

The source is a female donor with Graves disease. The sequencing used peripheral blood mononuclear cells (PBMCs), collected when the disease was refractory, from a patient treated with antithyroid drugs. V and J are TRBV20-1 and TRBJ2-3; no clear D. Here the CDR3 DNA reads TGCAGTGAGAAAGGACGGGCGAGCACAGATACGCAGTATTTT. Residues: CSEKGRASTDTQYF.